Listed below are T cell receptor beta chains from one sample, sequenced in a study of blood T cells in healthy people across ages. TCRdb processed the 5' RACE reads anew with MiXCR; each CDR3 protein has one entry. This table holds approximately 400,000 distinct CDR3 sequences, more than 45% found once. The specimen sequenced was blood. Receptors originate from a man between 60 and 75 years old in good health. The CDR3 runs from the conserved cysteine through the conserved F or W. A D gene is named only where the DNA matches it firmly. Expanded clones are given a class, and other clones once, few, many or no size at all.

>NA|TRBV7-8|TRBJ2-1|NA
TGTGCCAGCAGCTTAAGTGGCCCCGGGCCAAACAATGAGCAGTTCTTC
CASSLSGPGPNNEQFF
>NA|TRBV7-8|TRBJ2-7|few
TGTGCCAGCAGCCGCCCACCGGGACCGACCTACGAGCAGTACTTC
CASSRPPGPTYEQYF
>NA|TRBV7-6|TRBJ2-5|few
TGTGCCAGCCGGGGGCTGGGAGAGACCCAGTACTTC
CASRGLGETQYF
>TRBD1|TRBV7-2|TRBJ1-5|NA
TGTGCCAGCCTGCGGGACAGGGGTCAGCCCCAGCATTTT
CASLRDRGQPQHF
>NA|TRBV5-1|TRBJ2-1|NA
TGCGCCAGCAGATTTGGGAGGACCACCTACAATGAGCAGTTCTTC
CASRFGRTTYNEQFF
>NA|TRBV5-1|TRBJ1-1|NA
TGCGCCAGCAGCTTGTTGCCAGGGAAGGGGACTGAAGCTTTCTTT
CASSLLPGKGTEAFF
>TRBD1|TRBV20-1|TRBJ1-2|once
TGCAGTGCTCTAGACAGGGGGCCTGGAAATAACTATGGCTACACCTTC
CSALDRGPGNNYGYTF
>NA|TRBV20-1|TRBJ1-2|NA
TGCAGTGCTAGAGAAGGCCCGAGGGGCACCTTC
CSAREGPRGTF
>NA|TRBV7-9|TRBJ2-4|NA
TGTGCCAGCAGCCCTAACAGTCGAACGCAGTACTTC
CASSPNSRTQYF
>TRBD1|TRBV2|TRBJ2-5|NA
TGTGCCAGCAGTGAAGCGACAGGGGCCTATGAGACCCAGTACTTC
CASSEATGAYETQYF
>NA|TRBV10-3|TRBJ2-7|NA
TGTGCCATCAGACCCCCGGGTAGCTCCTACGAGCAGTACTTC
CAIRPPGSSYEQYF
>NA|TRBV4-2|TRBJ1-2|NA
TGTGCCAGCAGCCAAGATAGAGGCGGTACTAACTATGGCTACACCTTC
CASSQDRGGTNYGYTF
>NA|TRBV4-3|TRBJ2-7|NA
TGCGCCAGCAGCCAAGATAGGGTAGCCCTCGCCTACGAGCAGTACTTC
CASSQDRVALAYEQYF
>NA|TRBV11-2|TRBJ1-2|NA
TGTGCCAGCAGCTTAAGGGCTAACTATGGCTACACCTTC
CASSLRANYGYTF
>NA|TRBV14|TRBJ2-7|NA
TGTGCCAGCAGCCAATCTGCCCGGGGGTTGTACAATGAGCAGTACTTC
CASSQSARGLYNEQYF
>NA|TRBV14|TRBJ2-5|NA
TGTGCCAGCAGCCAGGGCCCCGCGTCGGGGAGGCAAGAGACCCAGTACTTC
CASSQGPASGRQETQYF
>TRBD1|TRBV7-2|TRBJ1-2|few
TGTGCCAGCAGCTCCATGACAGGGAGCTATGGCTACACCTTC
CASSSMTGSYGYTF